This T cell receptor (beta chain) was captured by sequencing in a study of cytomegalovirus exposure and HLA in healthy donors. Across the whole study: The roughly 670 first-cohort repertoires shared a platform with the approximately 120 validation repertoires, as reported in a later analysis.

This clone was recorded once. Antigen specificity is unknown. Method: immunoSEQ multiplex PCR; TCRdb's copy keeps in-frame clones and lacks some. This table holds about 170,000 clones, 80% to 90% found once. Germline V gene data show CDR1 as MNHEY and CDR2 as SMNVEV (reference sequence). This CDR3 spans 16 amino acids. V gave up 8 bases and J gave up 0 bases, with 19 bases separating them. The study, taken as a whole, reports: Among TCR beta chains, those listed as cytomegalovirus-associated numbered over 150. Many donors shared some public TCRs, even though most TCR sequences were rare.

The sequence was obtained from a woman aged 30 to 39 in good health and CMV-seronegative. The sequencing sample was made of PBMCs. The rearrangement links TRBV27 to TRBJ1-1, with D maybe TRBD1 (6 bases). CDR3 DNA sequence: TGTGCCAGCTCGGCCGGGGGCGGAACAATGAACACTGAAGCTTTCTTT. The encoded protein is CASSAGGGTMNTEAFF.